Below are 5 T cell receptor beta chains sequenced from a single sample in a study of T cell responses to AZD1222 COVID-19 vaccine. The data were produced by immunoSEQ multiplex PCR, yet TCRdb's version contains in-frame clones alone and is incomplete. The sample shows about 72,000 clones, more than 80% of them seen only once. The specimen was peripheral blood, collected on day 0 of AZD1222 vaccination. These receptors all come from an adult in good health.

The chain links TRBV5-4 to TRBJ1-2; D is unclear. Trimming pared 6 bases from V and 8 bases from J, leaving 26 bases between. Looked up from germline, CDR1 is SGHNT and CDR2 is YYREEE (reference sequence). The CDR3 covers 16 residues. The CDR3 here is CASTLPNESLLEGYTF. Here the CDR3 DNA reads TGTGCCAGCACCCTACCCAATGAGTCACTATTAGAAGGCTACACCTTC.

The chain recombines TRBV12-2 with TRBJ1-2. TRBV12-2 is recorded as a pseudogene. This CDR3 comprises 18 residues. The CDR3 sequence: CASRLGGQRRDYNYGYTF. CDR3 DNA sequence: TGTGCAAGTCGCTTAGGGGGACAAAGGAGGGATTATAACTATGGCTACACCTTC.

The gene calls are TRBV19 and TRBJ2-7; the D is unclear. Germline V CDR1 and CDR2: LNHDA, SQIVND (reference sequence). Trimming stripped 4 bases from V and 4 bases from J, with 8 bases between. The CDR3 has 12 residues. The CDR3 loop is CASSTRPYEQYF. The CDR3 DNA reads TGTGCCAGTAGTACCCGACCGTACGAGCAGTACTTC.

The rearrangement uses TRBV28 and TRBJ1-4; no reliable D call. Trimming shortened V by 6 bases and J by 4 bases, and 3 bases separated the two germline ends. Germline CDR1 reads MDHEN; CDR2 reads SYDVKM. The CDR3 consists of 11 residues. The CDR3 DNA reads as TGTGCCAGCAGCGTTAATGAAAAACTGTTTTTT. Residues: CASSVNEKLFF.

J is TRBJ1-5 and V is TRBV9; D is possibly TRBD1 (6 bases). V lost 8 bases and J lost 0, with 21 bases in between. Germline V lookup: CDR1 SGDLS, CDR2 YYNGEE. This CDR3 comprises 17 residues. CDR3 region: CARARDTGGGSNQPQHF. CDR3 sequence (DNA): TGTGCCAGGGCCAGGGACACGGGCGGGGGTAGCAATCAGCCCCAGCATTTT.